This T cell receptor beta chain was captured in a study of T cell responses to AZD1222 COVID-19 vaccine. General study findings and limits: Clonal diversity was possibly underestimated; the donors were predominantly white British and more often female. The peak T cell response came first, and repertoires were sampled only after it.

Clones were sequenced by immunoSEQ multiplex PCR, and TCRdb holds only the in-frame ones, with some missing. In the table there are over 110,000 clones, roughly 93% of which are singletons. V was clipped by 8 bases and J by 2 bases; unmatched bases: 9. The CDR3 covers 14 residues. CDR1 is MNHEY, CDR2 SMNVEV, per germline (reference sequence). As to this clone: The antigen remains undetermined.

The receptor comes from an adult who received the AZD1222 COVID-19 vaccine. The sample here was peripheral blood, taken 28 days after the second AZD1222 dose. V gene TRBV27 combines with J gene TRBJ2-7; 7 bases map to TRBD1. CDR3 sequence reads: CASGAGTATYEQYF. In DNA form, the CDR3 reads TGTGCCAGCGGCGCTGGGACAGCAACCTACGAGCAGTACTTC.